What follows are 23 T cell receptor beta chains derived from one specimen sequenced in a study of T cell responses to AZD1222 COVID-19 vaccine. Assay: immunoSEQ multiplex PCR; the TCRdb copy retains only in-frame clones and omits some. Of 60,000 to 80,000 clones in the sample, 85% were seen once. Sequencing was performed on peripheral blood, taken on day 0 of AZD1222 vaccination. These receptors originate from an adult in good health.

V is TRBV3-1 (or the pseudogene TRBV3-2) and J is TRBJ1-2; D unresolved. This CDR3 is 16 amino acids long. V lost 1 base and J 0 bases, leaving 12 bases between the germline ends. CDR1 is LGHDT and CDR2 is YNNKEL in the germline V gene (reference sequence). For the CDR3, the DNA is TGTGCCAGCAGCCAAGGCCTGGGCAGAGCTAACTATGGCTACACCTTC. Its protein product is CASSQGLGRANYGYTF.

This sequence joins TRBV2 and TRBJ1-2, with 7 nucleotides matching TRBD1. V lost 8 bases, J lost 0 bases, and 9 bases stayed unmatched. The germline V gene has CDR1 SNHLY and CDR2 FYNNEI. The CDR3 has 15 residues. The CDR3 coding sequence is TGTGCCAGCTCCAGGGGGACAACCTCTAACTATGGCTACACCTTC. Translated: CASSRGTTSNYGYTF. The whole variable domain, remainder taken from reference TRBV2 and TRBJ1-2, is EPEVTQTPSHQVTQMGQEVILRCVPISNHLYFYWYRQILGQKVEFLVSFYNNEISEKSEIFDDQFSVERPDGSNFTLKIRSTKLEDSAMYFCASSRGTTSNYGYTFGSGTRLTVV.

This clone was recorded only once. V gene TRBV6-5 combines with J gene TRBJ1-2; TRBD1 might be the D (5 bases). The CDR3 consists of 13 residues. Trimming left V 3 bases short and J 9 bases short, with 14 bases between. Germline CDR1 is MNHEY and CDR2 is SVGAGI. This chain's CDR3 is CASSYLGQRSYTF. CDR3 sequence (DNA): TGTGCCAGCAGTTATTTGGGGCAGAGAAGCTACACCTTC.

V is TRBV5-3 and J is TRBJ2-4; the D is unclear. TRBV5-3 is an ORF, with its function uncertain. Trimming removed 1 base at V and 0 bases at J, with 11 bases between. The CDR3 totals 16 residues. CDR3 residues: CARSLIGFGAKNIQYF. The CDR3 nucleotides are TGTGCCAGAAGCTTGATCGGGTTTGGAGCCAAAAACATTCAGTACTTC.

This clone has more than one count but fewer than ten. The gene calls are TRBV4-2 and TRBJ2-3; 13 bases fit TRBD2. The junction had 0 bases not matched to a gene; V was cut back by 5 bases and J by 1 base. The CDR3 is 15 amino acids. Per the germline V gene, CDR1 is LGHNA and CDR2 is YNFKEQ. Here the CDR3 reads CASSTSGGGTDTQYF. The CDR3 nucleotides are TGTGCCAGCAGCACTAGCGGGGGGGGCACAGATACGCAGTATTTT.

This clone was seen a single time. The chain joins TRBV7-8 to TRBJ2-1; D is perhaps TRBD1 or TRBD2 (6 bases each). Germline CDR1 and CDR2: SGHVS and FQNEAQ. CDR3 length equals 17 residues. V was cut by 1 base and J by 5 bases, with 18 bases left in between. CDR3: CASSLVVSFRGDNEQFF. The DNA of the CDR3 is TGTGCCAGCAGCTTAGTAGTATCTTTTAGGGGGGACAATGAGCAGTTCTTC. Full variable domain (remainder filled in from reference TRBV7-8 and TRBJ2-1): GAGVSQSPRYKVAKRGQDVALRCDPISGHVSLFWYQQALGQGPEFLTYFQNEAQLDKSGLPSDRFFAERPEGSVSTLKIQRTQQEDSAVYLCASSLVVSFRGDNEQFFGPGTRLTVL.

This clone was detected a few times. The chain couples TRBV10-3 to TRBJ1-2; 10 nucleotides agree with TRBD1. V shed 8 bases and J 6 bases; nucleotides not matched to a gene: 3. This CDR3 region has 12 residues. Germline loops: CDR1 ENHRY, CDR2 SYGVKD. CDR3 nucleotide sequence: TGTGCCATCCCGGGACAGGGGAATGGCTACACCTTC. Translated: CAIPGQGNGYTF.

The chain combines TRBV11-1 with TRBJ1-1; unclear D gene. This CDR3 has 14 residues. Germline CDR1 reads SGHAT; CDR2 reads FQDESV (reference sequence). V was cut by 5 bases and J by 6 bases, with 16 bases left in between. The CDR3 coding sequence is TGTGCCAGCAGCCCTACGGGGATCGGGGCTGAAGCTTTCTTT. Translation gives CASSPTGIGAEAFF.

The chain couples TRBV11-2 to TRBJ1-3, with D perhaps matching TRBD1 (5 bases). The CDR3 is made up of 16 amino acids. V shed 5 bases and J shed 0 bases, with 14 bases lying between them. Germline V gene lookup returns CDR1 SGHAT and CDR2 FQNNGV. Here the CDR3 reads CASSISGTVSGNTIYF. Here the CDR3 DNA reads TGTGCCAGCAGCATCTCCGGGACGGTCTCTGGAAACACCATATATTTT.

The V and J genes are TRBV19 and TRBJ1-1; D not resolved. The V end lost 2 bases, the J end lost 4 bases, and 14 bases lay between the germline ends. CDR3 size: 15 residues. Germline CDR1 and CDR2: LNHDA and SQIVND (reference sequence). The CDR3 nucleotides read TGTGCCAGTAGTATAACCTCGGGAGAGGGCACTGAAGCTTTCTTT. Translated, it gives CASSITSGEGTEAFF.

Written as DNA, the CDR3 is TGTGCCAGCAGCTTAGAAGGCGGGGGGCGGCCCTACGAGCAGTACTTC. Translated: CASSLEGGGRPYEQYF. The chain has TRBV7-8 and TRBJ2-7; TRBD2 agrees at 8 bases. Trimming removed 1 base from V and 2 bases from J; junction bases left unmatched: 7. The germline V gene encodes CDR1 SGHVS and CDR2 FQNEAQ. The length of the CDR3 is 16 residues. The full variable domain, rest sourced from reference TRBV7-8 and TRBJ2-7, is GAGVSQSPRYKVAKRGQDVALRCDPISGHVSLFWYQQALGQGPEFLTYFQNEAQLDKSGLPSDRFFAERPEGSVSTLKIQRTQQEDSAVYLCASSLEGGGRPYEQYFGPGTRLTVT.

The CDR3 DNA follows: TGTGCCAGCAGCTTGGGGGTCCTCGGCTACACCTTC. It encodes CASSLGVLGYTF. J is TRBJ1-2 and V is TRBV11-2; possibly TRBD1 for D (5 bases). The CDR3 spans 12 residues. V lost 3 bases and J lost 8, with 10 bases in between. Per germline, CDR1 SGHAT and CDR2 FQNNGV. The entire variable domain, with the rest obtained from reference TRBV11-2 and TRBJ1-2, is as follows: EAGVAQSPRYKIIEKRQSVAFWCNPISGHATLYWYQQILGQGPKLLIQFQNNGVVDDSQLPKDRFSAERLKGVDSTLKIQPAKLEDSAVYLCASSLGVLGYTFGSGTRLTVV.

The J gene is TRBJ1-3, the V gene TRBV5-4, with D hard to call. Germline CDR1 is SGHNT and CDR2 is YYREEE (reference sequence). V lost 0 bases, J lost 2 bases, and 12 bases lay in between. The CDR3 spans 16 residues. The CDR3 nucleotides read TGTGCCAGCAGCTTGGTCGGGGTAGCAGCTGGAAACACCATATATTTT. This gives the protein CASSLVGVAAGNTIYF.

The CDR3 DNA sequence: TGCGCCAGCAGCAGATCCCAGACAGTCATGAACACTGAAGCTTTCTTT. Translated, it gives CASSRSQTVMNTEAFF. The J gene is TRBJ1-1, the V gene TRBV5-1; TRBD1 might be the D (5 bases). Trimming took 4 bases from V and 0 from J, leaving 16 bases between them. CDR3 length: 16 amino acids. Germline lookup yields CDR1 SGHRS and CDR2 YFSETQ.

This clone was picked up a small number of times. V usage is TRBV19 and J usage is TRBJ1-2, with D tentatively TRBD1 (6 bases). CDR3 length: 14 residues. Germline-derived CDR1 and CDR2 are LNHDA and SQIVND (reference sequence). The ends were cut back, 3 bases at V and 3 bases at J, with 11 bases in the middle. This CDR3 reads CASSIQGRDYGYTF. In nucleotides, the CDR3 is TGTGCCAGTAGTATCCAGGGGCGAGACTATGGCTACACCTTC.

J is TRBJ2-5 and V is TRBV19; D perhaps matches TRBD1 (5 bases). Germline V gene sequence: CDR1 LNHDA, CDR2 SQIVND (reference sequence). The CDR3 is 12 residues long. V lost 7 bases, J lost 3 bases, and 9 bases lay in between. DNA of the CDR3: TGTGCCAGTAAGGCCAGGGAAGAGACCCAGTACTTC. Translation gives CASKAREETQYF.

This clone was recorded once. The chain is built from TRBV20-1 and TRBJ1-1; D ambiguous. The CDR3 totals 11 residues. Germline CDR1 DFQATT, CDR2 SNEGSKA (reference sequence). V lost 6 bases and J lost 2, with 7 bases in between. The CDR3 reads CSAHRNTEAFF. For the CDR3, the DNA is TGCAGTGCCCACCGTAACACTGAAGCTTTCTTT.

This clone appeared once. The gene calls are TRBV19 and TRBJ1-1; 7 bases align to TRBD1. The CDR3 is made up of 14 amino acids. V lost 6 bases to trimming and J lost 6 bases; unmatched junction nucleotides: 10. Germline V lookup: CDR1 LNHDA, CDR2 SQIVND (reference sequence). The CDR3 DNA reads as TGTGCCAGTAGCATTAAGGGGGCGCTGGCTGAAGCTTTCTTT. Translating gives CASSIKGALAEAFF.

This chain links TRBV18 with TRBJ1-6; no definite D call. CDR3 length: 16 amino acids. V was cut by 3 bases and J by 5 bases, with 14 bases left in between. CDR1 and CDR2 (germline): KGHSH, LQKENI. Here the CDR3 reads CASSPGEGNDNSPLHF. CDR3 in DNA: TGTGCCAGCTCACCCGGTGAAGGGAACGATAATTCACCCCTCCACTTT.

The chain uses TRBV28 and TRBJ2-3; 10 bases fit TRBD1. V was pared by 7 bases and J by 3 bases, with 4 bases of the junction left unmatched. The CDR3 is 14 amino acids. CDR1 and CDR2 from the germline V gene are MDHEN and SYDVKM. The DNA of the CDR3 is TGTGCCAGCAAGACAGGGGGCTTGACAGATACGCAGTATTTT. It yields the protein CASKTGGLTDTQYF.

The CDR3 sequence is CASSGQPGQGNTGELFF. As DNA, the CDR3 is TGTGCCAGCAGCGGACAACCGGGACAGGGTAACACCGGGGAGCTGTTTTTT. V and J are TRBV9 and TRBJ2-2, with TRBD1 identical over 9 bases. Germline V CDR1 and CDR2: SGDLS, YYNGEE. The ends lost 3 bases at V and 2 bases at J; junction bases unmatched: 8. The CDR3 length is 17 residues.

The J gene is TRBJ1-4, the V gene TRBV24-1; D not certain. Germline values: CDR1 KGHDR, CDR2 SFDVKD. The CDR3 is 12 residues long. The ends were cut back, 9 bases at V and 4 bases at J, with 8 bases in the middle. CDR3 amino acids: CATDESNEKLFF. In DNA form, the CDR3 reads TGTGCCACCGATGAGAGTAATGAAAAACTGTTTTTT.

The J gene is TRBJ1-1, the V gene TRBV5-5; D gene ambiguous. V shed 4 bases and J shed 0 bases, with 7 bases lying between them. The CDR3 contains 13 residues. Looked up from germline, CDR1 is SGHKS and CDR2 is YYEKEE (reference sequence). The CDR3 coding sequence is TGTGCCAGCAGCAGACGGCTGAACACTGAAGCTTTCTTT. Protein product: CASSRRLNTEAFF.